These T cell receptor beta chains were read from a single sample in a study of T cell clones after liver transplantation. Some clones are missing from TCRdb's copy, which holds only in-frame ones; the method was immunoSEQ multiplex PCR. The sample lists tens of thousands of clones; around 84% were seen once. Sequencing was performed on CD4+ T cells from blood, taken less than 50 months after liver transplant. These TCRs come from a human patient who received a liver transplant. Some of the T cells might come from the graft donor. Both conserved end residues are part of each CDR3. The order of the fields is D gene, J gene, clone size, V gene, CDR3 DNA, CDR3 protein. The D gene is left open where the match is weak. The size field is filled for only some rows; it gives once, few, many or a size class.

>TRBD1|TRBJ2-7|-|TRBV11-1
TGTGCCAGCAGCTTAGGAGACAGGGGTAACGAGCAGTACTTC
CASSLGDRGNEQYF
>-|TRBJ1-1|-|TRBV2
TGTGCCAGCAGTGAAGGGGCAGAGCGGACTGAAGCTTTCTTT
CASSEGAERTEAFF
>-|TRBJ2-1|-|TRBV7-2
TGTGCCAGCAGCTTAGGGGGGGGCCTCTACAATGAGCAGTTCTTC
CASSLGGGLYNEQFF
>-|TRBJ2-5|-|TRBV19
TGTGCCAGTAGTATACAAGGGCGGGAGACCCAGTACTTC
CASSIQGRETQYF
>-|TRBJ2-5|-|TRBV28
TGTGCCAGCAGGTCCCGTGGGGTACAAGAGACCCAGTACTTC
CASRSRGVQETQYF
>-|TRBJ2-1|-|TRBV7-2
TGTGCCAGCAGCCGCGACCTAGCCCCCAATGAGCAGTTCTTC
CASSRDLAPNEQFF
>TRBD1|TRBJ1-1|-|TRBV7-9
TGTGCCATAGACAGGGTTGGAATGAACACTGAAGCTTTCTTT
CAIDRVGMNTEAFF
>TRBD1|TRBJ1-5|-|TRBV7-2
TGTGCCAGCAGCGCCGGACAGGCCAGCAATCAGCCCCAGCATTTT
CASSAGQASNQPQHF
>-|TRBJ1-1|-|TRBV5-1
TGCGCCAGCAGATTGGGGGACCGCAACACTGAAGCTTTCTTT
CASRLGDRNTEAFF
>TRBD1|TRBJ2-5|-|TRBV7-2
TGTGCCAGCAGATACGCCGGGACAGCTAATTATCGGGACCTAAACTTC
CASRYAGTANYRDLNF
>TRBD2|TRBJ2-1|once|TRBV4-2
TGTGCCAGCAGCCAAGAAGTTTCGGCGGGAGGGTTTTATGAGCAGTTCTTC
CASSQEVSAGGFYEQFF
>-|TRBJ2-5|-|TRBV7-9
TGTGCCAGCAGCTTCCCCGGGACATTTGGGGAGACCCAGTACTTC
CASSFPGTFGETQYF
>-|TRBJ2-1|-|TRBV7-2
TGTGCCAGCAGCTTAGCTAACCTCCAGCAGTTCTTC
CASSLANLQQFF
>TRBD1|TRBJ2-1|-|TRBV2
TGTGCCAGCAGCGGGACAGGGCTGCCAAATGAGCAGTTCTTC
CASSGTGLPNEQFF
>-|TRBJ2-2|-|TRBV7-9
TGTGCCAGCAGCTCGGGACAACACGGGTGGAGCACCGGGGAGCTGTTTTTT
CASSSGQHGWSTGELFF
>-|TRBJ2-5|-|TRBV25-1
TGTGCCAGCAGTCAAAGGACGGTCCAAGAGACCCAGTACTTC
CASSQRTVQETQYF
>TRBD1|TRBJ1-6|-|TRBV9
TGTGCCAGCAGTGAGGGACAGGCGTCCTATAATTCACCCCTCCACTTT
CASSEGQASYNSPLHF
>-|TRBJ1-5|-|TRBV4-2
TGTGCCAGCAGCCAAGATGGGCAGCTTGAGGACAATCAGCCCCAGCATTTT
CASSQDGQLEDNQPQHF
>-|TRBJ1-6|-|TRBV5-4
TGTGCCAGCAGCTTGACAGGGTACAATTCACCCCTCCACTTT
CASSLTGYNSPLHF
>-|TRBJ1-4|-|TRBV5-6
TGTGCCAGCAGCTTGAGTCCGCAGGGACGGGAAAAACTGTTTTTT
CASSLSPQGREKLFF
>TRBD1|TRBJ1-2|once|TRBV4-2
TGTGCCAGCAGCCAACAAACAGGGGGTGGGTTCTATGGCTACACCTTC
CASSQQTGGGFYGYTF
>-|TRBJ1-5|-|TRBV18
TGTGCCAGCGCCCCAGTCAATCAGCCCCAGCATTTT
CASAPVNQPQHF
>TRBD2|TRBJ2-3|-|TRBV10-3
TGTGCCACCCTAGCGGGGGGAAAAATTAGCACAGATACGCAGTATTTT
CATLAGGKISTDTQYF
>-|TRBJ2-3|-|TRBV11-2
TGTGCCAGCAGCTCACGTAGACTGAGTGATACGCAGTATTTT
CASSSRRLSDTQYF
>TRBD1|TRBJ1-2|-|TRBV27
TGTGCCAGCATCGCTAGTCCGGGACAGGGATATGGCTACACCTTC
CASIASPGQGYGYTF
>TRBD2|TRBJ2-1|once|TRBV6-1
TGTGCCAGCAGTGAACAAGCGGGGACTTACAATGAGCAGTTCTTC
CASSEQAGTYNEQFF
>TRBD2|TRBJ2-3|-|TRBV4-1
TGCGCCAGCAGCCAAGGACTAGCGGGAGGGCGAGATACGCAGTATTTT
CASSQGLAGGRDTQYF
>-|TRBJ1-2|once|TRBV5-5
TGTGCCAGCAGCCCTCTTGGGCAGGAATATGGCTACACCTTC
CASSPLGQEYGYTF
>-|TRBJ1-2|-|TRBV28
TGTGCCAGCCATACCCAGGGACCTTATGGCTACACCTTC
CASHTQGPYGYTF
>-|TRBJ2-3|-|TRBV9
TGTGCCAGCAGCGTAAGGGGCGGGGATACGCAGTATTTT
CASSVRGGDTQYF
>TRBD1|TRBJ1-4|-|TRBV11-2
TGTGCCAGCAGCTCCGGGACAGGGGGAAAAGATAATGAAAAACTGTTTTTT
CASSSGTGGKDNEKLFF
>TRBD2|TRBJ2-2|few|TRBV10-3
TGTGCCATCAGCGCCGGGGGGGCGTACGGCGGGGAGCTGTTTTTT
CAISAGGAYGGELFF
>-|TRBJ1-1|-|TRBV5-4
TGTGCCAGCAGCTTGGGGACGCCGCGGGGGCAGGACACTGAAGCTTTCTTT
CASSLGTPRGQDTEAFF
>-|TRBJ1-2|many|TRBV4-3
TGCGCCAGCAGCCAAGAAGCCAGGGGCCATGGCTACACCTTC
CASSQEARGHGYTF
>TRBD1|TRBJ1-2|few|TRBV28
TGTGCCAGCAGCGAGTCCGGGACAGGCTATGGCTACACCTTC
CASSESGTGYGYTF
>-|TRBJ1-3|-|TRBV10-3
TGTGCCATCAGTGAGGGATCCTCTATGGACACCATATATTTT
CAISEGSSMDTIYF
>-|TRBJ1-2|-|TRBV9
TGTGCCAGCAGCCCGCAGACAGGTCGAGGTAACTATGGCTACACCTTC
CASSPQTGRGNYGYTF
>-|TRBJ2-3|-|TRBV29-1
TGCAGCGTTGATTTAGTTGGAGCAGATACGCAGTATTTT
CSVDLVGADTQYF
>-|TRBJ1-3|few|TRBV4-2
TGTGCCAGCAGTCCTGGTTACTCTGGAAACACCATATATTTT
CASSPGYSGNTIYF
>-|TRBJ2-7|-|TRBV4-3
TGCGCCAGCAGCCAAGCGCTGTACGAGCAGTACTTC
CASSQALYEQYF
>-|TRBJ1-3|-|TRBV12-5
TGTGCTAGTGCCCTCTCTGGAAACACCATATATTTT
CASALSGNTIYF
>-|TRBJ2-5|-|TRBV7-9
TGTGCCAGCAGCCTCCCCCGGGGCACAGAGACCCAGTACTTC
CASSLPRGTETQYF
>-|TRBJ2-5|-|TRBV28
TGTGCCAGCAGAGCAGGGAAGGAGACCCAGTACTTC
CASRAGKETQYF
>-|TRBJ1-6|-|TRBV7-9
TGTGCCAGCACCGCGGGGCAGGGTGAATCACCCCTCCACTTT
CASTAGQGESPLHF
>TRBD1|TRBJ1-2|-|TRBV16
TGTGCCAGCAGCCCGACAGGGGCGGGGTATGGCTACACCTTC
CASSPTGAGYGYTF
>-|TRBJ1-1|-|TRBV7-2
TGTGCCAGCAGCTTAGTCCCATCAAACACTGAAGCTTTCTTT
CASSLVPSNTEAFF
>TRBD1|TRBJ2-7|few|TRBV6-6
TGTGCCAGCAGCCAACCCCGGACAGGTTTCTACGAGCAGTACTTC
CASSQPRTGFYEQYF
>-|TRBJ1-1|once|TRBV15
TGTGCCACCGTACAGGCGAACACTGAAGCTTTCTTT
CATVQANTEAFF
>TRBD1|TRBJ2-7|once|TRBV11-2
TGTGCCAGCAGCTTAGGCCCACAGGGGGCTGTGCAGTACTTC
CASSLGPQGAVQYF
>-|TRBJ2-2|-|TRBV27
TGTGCCAGCAGTCCCCGGACAGTTTCCACCGGGGAGCTGTTTTTT
CASSPRTVSTGELFF